The 5 T cell receptor beta chains given below trace back to one sample, sequenced in a study of blood T cell repertoires in COVID-19. This table comes from immunoSEQ multiplex PCR, and its TCRdb copy is limited to in-frame clones, with some not included. In the table there are 350,000 to 450,000 clones, 75% to 90% of which are singletons. Sequenced input: peripheral blood. The source of these receptors is a woman younger than 35 with acute or convalescent COVID-19.

The chain has TRBV5-4 and TRBJ2-3; D is unclear. The CDR3 is 15 amino acids. The V end lost 3 bases, the J end lost 2 bases, and 13 bases lay between the germline ends. Germline CDR1 SGHNT, CDR2 YYREEE (reference sequence). CDR3 residues: CASSSPGVVTDTQYF. DNA for the CDR3: TGTGCCAGCAGCTCGCCAGGTGTCGTCACAGATACGCAGTATTTT.

V and J are TRBV29-1 and TRBJ2-5; the match to TRBD1 covers 7 bases. The CDR3 is 13 amino acids. Germline V lookup: CDR1 SQVTM, CDR2 ANQGSEA. The V segment lost 2 bases and the J segment 4 bases; nucleotides outside the gene matches: 4. CDR3 sequence (DNA): TGCAGCGTTGAAAAGGGGGCAAGAGAGACCCAGTACTTC. Translated, it gives CSVEKGARETQYF.

As concerns this clone: The junction shows a germline mismatch at one end, possibly a read error. The chain carries TRBV2 and TRBJ1-3, with 7 bases matching TRBD1. There are 12 residues in the CDR3. The germline gives CDR1 SNHLY, CDR2 FYNNEI. The CDR3 is CASREGGNTIYF. DNA for the CDR3: TGTGCCAGCAGGGAAGGGGGCAACACCATATATTTT. The full variable domain, completed using reference TRBV2 and TRBJ1-3, is EPEVTQTPSHQVTQMGQEVILRCVPISNHLYFYWYRQILGQKVEFLVSFYNNEISEKSEIFDDQFSVERPDGSNFTLKIRSTKLEDSAMYFCASREGGNTIYFGEGSWLTVV.

This clone was observed at least ten times. This sequence joins TRBV20-1 and TRBJ1-1; D not certain. V lost 5 bases, J lost 7 bases, and 11 bases lay in between. There are 11 residues in the CDR3. Per the germline V gene, CDR1 is DFQATT and CDR2 is SNEGSKA (reference sequence). The CDR3 DNA is TGCAGTGCTGAATTACACGATGAAGCTTTCTTT. It specifies CSAELHDEAFF.

This chain links TRBV4-1 with TRBJ2-5, with 10 bases matching TRBD1. The germline V gene encodes CDR1 MGHRA and CDR2 YSYEKL. CDR3 length: 14 amino acids. The junction had 2 bases not matched to a gene; V was cut back by 3 bases and J by 4 bases. CDR3 DNA: TGCGCCAGCAGCCAGACAGGGGGCCCAGAGACCCAGTACTTC. Translation: CASSQTGGPETQYF.